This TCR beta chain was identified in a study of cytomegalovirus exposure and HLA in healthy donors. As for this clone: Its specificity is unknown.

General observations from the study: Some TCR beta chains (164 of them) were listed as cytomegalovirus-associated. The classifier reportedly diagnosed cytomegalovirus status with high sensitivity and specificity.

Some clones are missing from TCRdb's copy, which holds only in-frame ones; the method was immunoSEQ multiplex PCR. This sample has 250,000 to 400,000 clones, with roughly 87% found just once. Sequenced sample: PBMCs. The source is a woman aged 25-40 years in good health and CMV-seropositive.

CDR3 coding DNA: TGTGCCAGCAGCGCGGAGGGAACTAGCGGGTACGAGCAGTACTTC. This translates into CASSAEGTSGYEQYF. The gene calls are TRBV9 and TRBJ2-7, with 9 bases fitting TRBD2. Germline CDR1 and CDR2: SGDLS and YYNGEE. J gave up 4 bases and V 3 bases, and 8 bases lay outside the gene matches. The CDR3 runs 15 residues. The complete variable domain, with remaining parts taken from reference TRBV9 and TRBJ2-7, reads DSGVTQTPKHLITATGQRVTLRCSPRSGDLSVYWYQQSLDQGLQFLIQYYNGEERAKGNILERFSAQQFPDLHSELNLSSLELGDSALYFCASSAEGTSGYEQYFGPGTRLTVT.